This T cell receptor beta chain was identified during a study of human T cells and chemical hapten exposure. General study points: Expanded TCRs produced significantly more large CDR3 similarity clusters than controls did.

This clonotype turned up a few times. Its target is unknown. MiXCR was run by TCRdb on the RACE reads, yielding one entry per CDR3 protein. This table holds over 65,000 distinct CDR3 sequences, under 14% found once. As to time point: patch test 2, 6 weeks after DPC sensitization. Regarding treatment: therapeutic diphenylcyclopropenone sensitization with weekly scalp DPC. Germline V gene sequence: CDR1 SGHNT, CDR2 YENEEA. V lost 0 bases to trimming and J lost 6 bases; unmatched junction nucleotides: 10. The CDR3 consists of 17 residues. This TCR derives from a young man with alopecia areata. Some clones in this sample may be carry-over from other donors' samples. V is TRBV11-3 and J is TRBJ2-2, with 7 positions matching TRBD2. Sequencing used whole blood, obtained in connection with sensitization to the hapten diphenylcyclopropenone (DPC). The CDR3 loop is CASSLEWTAGDAGELFF. The CDR3 nucleotides read TGTGCCAGCAGCTTAGAGTGGACCGCGGGGGATGCCGGGGAGCTGTTTTTT.